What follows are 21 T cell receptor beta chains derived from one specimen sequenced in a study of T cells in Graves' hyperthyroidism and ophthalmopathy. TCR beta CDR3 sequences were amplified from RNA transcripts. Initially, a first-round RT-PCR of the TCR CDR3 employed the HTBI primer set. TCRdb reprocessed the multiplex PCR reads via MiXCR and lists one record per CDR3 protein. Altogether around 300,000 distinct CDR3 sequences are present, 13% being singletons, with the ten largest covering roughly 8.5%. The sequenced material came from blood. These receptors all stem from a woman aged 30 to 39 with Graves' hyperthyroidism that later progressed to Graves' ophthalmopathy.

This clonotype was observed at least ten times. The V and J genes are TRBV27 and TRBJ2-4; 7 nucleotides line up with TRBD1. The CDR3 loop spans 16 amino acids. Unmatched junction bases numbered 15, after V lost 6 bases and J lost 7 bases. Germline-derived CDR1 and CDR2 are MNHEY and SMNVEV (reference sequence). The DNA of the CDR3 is TGTGCCAGCAGCGCTACCGGGACAGTTCCTCCGAACATTCAGTACTTC. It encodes CASSATGTVPPNIQYF.

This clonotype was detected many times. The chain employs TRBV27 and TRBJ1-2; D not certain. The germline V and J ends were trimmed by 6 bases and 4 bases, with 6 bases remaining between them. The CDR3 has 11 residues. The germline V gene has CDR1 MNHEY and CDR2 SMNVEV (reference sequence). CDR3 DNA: TGTGCCAGCAGCGGTGGCTATGGCTACACCTTC. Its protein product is CASSGGYGYTF.

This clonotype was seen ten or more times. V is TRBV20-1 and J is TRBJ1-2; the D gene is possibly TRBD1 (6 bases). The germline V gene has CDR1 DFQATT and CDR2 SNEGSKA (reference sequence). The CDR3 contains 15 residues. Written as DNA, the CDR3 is TGCGTATACCCTCCGCAGGGGTCGGTGGACTATGGCTACACCTTC. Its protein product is CVYPPQGSVDYGYTF.

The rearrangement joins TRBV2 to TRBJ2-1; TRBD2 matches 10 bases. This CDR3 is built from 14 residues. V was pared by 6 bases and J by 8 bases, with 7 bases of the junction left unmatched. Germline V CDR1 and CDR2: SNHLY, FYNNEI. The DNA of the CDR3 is TGTGCCAGCAGGACCCTAGCGGGAGCCTATGAGCAGTTCTTC. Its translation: CASRTLAGAYEQFF. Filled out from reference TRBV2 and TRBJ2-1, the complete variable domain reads EPEVTQTPSHQVTQMGQEVILRCVPISNHLYFYWYRQILGQKVEFLVSFYNNEISEKSEIFDDQFSVERPDGSNFTLKIRSTKLEDSAMYFCASRTLAGAYEQFFGPGTRLTVL.

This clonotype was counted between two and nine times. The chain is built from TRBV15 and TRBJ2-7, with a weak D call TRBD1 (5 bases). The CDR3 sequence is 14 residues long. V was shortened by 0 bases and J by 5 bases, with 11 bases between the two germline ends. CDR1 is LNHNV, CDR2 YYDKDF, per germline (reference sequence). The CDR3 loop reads CATSRDQGRHEQYF. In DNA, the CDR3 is TGTGCCACCAGCAGAGATCAGGGCCGCCACGAGCAGTACTTC. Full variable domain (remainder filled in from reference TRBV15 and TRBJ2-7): DAMVIQNPRYQVTQFGKPVTLSCSQTLNHNVMYWYQQKSSQAPKLLFHYYDKDFNNEADTPDNFQSRRPNTSFCFLDIRSPGLGDTAMYLCATSRDQGRHEQYFGPGTRLTVT.

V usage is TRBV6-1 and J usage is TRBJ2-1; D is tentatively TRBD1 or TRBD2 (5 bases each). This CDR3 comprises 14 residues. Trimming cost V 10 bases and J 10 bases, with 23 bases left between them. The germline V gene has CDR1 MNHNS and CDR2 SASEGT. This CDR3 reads CAIKSSMGDGEQFF. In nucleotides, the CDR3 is TGTGCCATCAAATCATCGATGGGGGATGGGGAGCAGTTCTTC.

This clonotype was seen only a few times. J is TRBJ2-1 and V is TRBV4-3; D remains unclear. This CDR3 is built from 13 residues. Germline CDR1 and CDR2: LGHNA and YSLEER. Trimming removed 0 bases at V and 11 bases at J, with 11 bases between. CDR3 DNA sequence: TGCGCCAGCAGCCAAGATATCGGGCTCCAGCAGTTCTTC. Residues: CASSQDIGLQQFF.

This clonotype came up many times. CDR3 sequence (DNA): TGTGCCATCTCACCCAACCCCCCCAGCGGGAATACAGATACGCAGTATTTT. As protein: CAISPNPPSGNTDTQYF. The rearrangement joins TRBV10-3 to TRBJ2-3; TRBD2 matches 7 bases. The CDR3 is 17 residues long. Germline V gene lookup returns CDR1 ENHRY and CDR2 SYGVKD. V lost 8 bases to trimming and J lost 3 bases; unmatched junction nucleotides: 17.

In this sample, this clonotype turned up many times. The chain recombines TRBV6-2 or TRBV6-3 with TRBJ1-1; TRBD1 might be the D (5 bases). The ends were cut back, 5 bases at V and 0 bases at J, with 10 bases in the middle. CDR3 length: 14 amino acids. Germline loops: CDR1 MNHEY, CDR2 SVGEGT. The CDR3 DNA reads TGTGCCAGCAGTGGGGGACGGATGAACACTGAAGCTTTCTTT. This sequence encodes CASSGGRMNTEAFF.

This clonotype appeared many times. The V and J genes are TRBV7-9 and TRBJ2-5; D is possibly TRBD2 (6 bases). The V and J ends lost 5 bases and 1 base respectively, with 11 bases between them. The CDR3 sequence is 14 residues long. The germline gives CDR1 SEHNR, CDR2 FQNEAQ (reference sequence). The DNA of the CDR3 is TGTGCCAGCAGCCGATCTAGCGTCCAAGAGACCCAGTACTTC. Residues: CASSRSSVQETQYF.

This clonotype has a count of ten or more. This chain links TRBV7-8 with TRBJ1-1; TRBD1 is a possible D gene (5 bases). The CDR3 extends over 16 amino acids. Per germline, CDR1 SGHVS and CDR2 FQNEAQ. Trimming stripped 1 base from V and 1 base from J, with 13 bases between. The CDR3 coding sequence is TGTGCCAGCAGCTTAGGGTACCGGGACTCGAACACTGAAGCTTTCTTT. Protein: CASSLGYRDSNTEAFF.

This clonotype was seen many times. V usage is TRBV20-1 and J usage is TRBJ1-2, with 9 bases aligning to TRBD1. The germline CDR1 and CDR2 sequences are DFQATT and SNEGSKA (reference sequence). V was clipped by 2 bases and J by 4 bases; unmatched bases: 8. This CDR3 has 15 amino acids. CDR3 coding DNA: TGCAGTGCTAGACCCGGACAGGGGATTTCCTATGGCTACACCTTC. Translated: CSARPGQGISYGYTF.

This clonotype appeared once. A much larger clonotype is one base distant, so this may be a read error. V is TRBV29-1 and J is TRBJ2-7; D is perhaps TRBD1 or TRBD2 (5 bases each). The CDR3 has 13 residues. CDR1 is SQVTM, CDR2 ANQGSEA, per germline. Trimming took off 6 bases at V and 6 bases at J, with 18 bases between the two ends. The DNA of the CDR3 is TGCAGCGTGGGAAGGGACCAGCGGTCCGAGCAGTACTTC. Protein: CSVGRDQRSEQYF.

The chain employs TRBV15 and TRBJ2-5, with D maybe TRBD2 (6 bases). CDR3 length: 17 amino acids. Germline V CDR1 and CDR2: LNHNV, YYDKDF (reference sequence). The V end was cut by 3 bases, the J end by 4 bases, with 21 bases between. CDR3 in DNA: TGTGCCACCAGCAGCCTCCCGGGGACCGCGGGGTTAGAGACCCAGTACTTC. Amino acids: CATSSLPGTAGLETQYF.

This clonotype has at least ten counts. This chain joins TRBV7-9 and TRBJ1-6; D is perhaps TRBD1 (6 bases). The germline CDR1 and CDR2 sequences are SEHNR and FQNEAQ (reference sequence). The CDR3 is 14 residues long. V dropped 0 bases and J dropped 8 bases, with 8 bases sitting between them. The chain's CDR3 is CASSLADSYSPLHF. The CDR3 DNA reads TGTGCCAGCAGCTTAGCGGACAGTTATTCACCCCTCCACTTT.

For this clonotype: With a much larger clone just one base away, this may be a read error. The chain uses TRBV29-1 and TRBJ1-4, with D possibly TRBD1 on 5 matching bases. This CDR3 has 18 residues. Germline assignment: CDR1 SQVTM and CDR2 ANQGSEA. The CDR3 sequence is CSVGLPGPRGATSEKLFF. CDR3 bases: TGCAGCGTTGGGCTTCCGGGCCCTCGGGGCGCAACTAGTGAAAAACTGTTTTTT.

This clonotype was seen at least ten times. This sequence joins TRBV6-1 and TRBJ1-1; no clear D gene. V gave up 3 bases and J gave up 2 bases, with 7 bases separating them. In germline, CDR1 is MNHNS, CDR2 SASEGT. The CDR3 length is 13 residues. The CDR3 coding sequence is TGTGCCAGCAGTGACCCTCAAAACACTGAAGCTTTCTTT. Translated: CASSDPQNTEAFF.

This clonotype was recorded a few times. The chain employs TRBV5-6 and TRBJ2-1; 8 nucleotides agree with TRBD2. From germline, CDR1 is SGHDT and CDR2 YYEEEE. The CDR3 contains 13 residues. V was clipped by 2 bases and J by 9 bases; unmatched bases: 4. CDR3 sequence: CASSLAGVSEQFF. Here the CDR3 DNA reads TGTGCCAGCAGCTTAGCGGGAGTCAGTGAGCAGTTCTTC.

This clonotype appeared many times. The CDR3 is CASSYSRDPGSPLHF. The DNA of the CDR3 is TGTGCCAGCAGTTACTCACGGGACCCCGGTTCACCCCTCCACTTT. This chain joins TRBV6-5 and TRBJ1-6; possibly TRBD1 for D (5 bases). The CDR3 totals 15 residues. V shed 0 bases and J shed 9 bases, with 12 bases lying between them. Germline lookup yields CDR1 MNHEY and CDR2 SVGAGI.

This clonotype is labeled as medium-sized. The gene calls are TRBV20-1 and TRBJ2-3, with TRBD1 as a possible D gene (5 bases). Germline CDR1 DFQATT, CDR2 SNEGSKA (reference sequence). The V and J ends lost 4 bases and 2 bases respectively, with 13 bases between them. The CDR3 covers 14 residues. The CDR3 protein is CSAIRTILTDTQYF. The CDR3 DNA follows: TGCAGTGCTATTAGGACAATCCTCACAGATACGCAGTATTTT.

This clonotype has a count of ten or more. The CDR3 region has the DNA TGTGCCAGCAGGATCCCAGGGAAAGGGAGTGGCTACACCTTC. Translated, it gives CASRIPGKGSGYTF. The genes are TRBV12-3 or TRBV12-4 and TRBJ1-2; the D gene is possibly TRBD1 (5 bases). V was cut by 6 bases and J by 7 bases, with 18 bases left in between. The CDR3 is made up of 14 amino acids.